This T cell receptor beta chain was obtained from a study of T cells in Graves' hyperthyroidism and ophthalmopathy. General observations from the study: In the analysis, a 13 V-J model separated ophthalmopathy from stable hyperthyroidism. The blood repertoire included most of the expanded thyroid clonotypes above 0.001.

This CDR3 is built from 14 residues. The germline V gene encodes CDR1 MNHEY and CDR2 SMNVEV (reference sequence). Trimming took off 5 bases at V and 7 bases at J, with 15 bases between the two ends. In regard to this clonotype: Its antigen is unknown.

Individuals with ophthalmopathy presented a Clinical Activity Score of at least 3, a NOSPECS grade of at least 4 and a duration under 3 months. There were TCR beta CDR3 regions amplified from RNA transcripts. The HTBI primer set was used in a first-round RT-PCR of the TCR CDR3. One entry per CDR3 protein, called by TCRdb with MiXCR from the multiplex PCR reads. This table has hundreds of thousands of distinct CDR3 sequences, about a sixth appearing once. Sequencing input: blood. The TCR sequence derives from a woman aged 40 to 50 with Graves' ophthalmopathy. This chain joins TRBV27 and TRBJ1-5; D may be TRBD1 (6 bases). CDR3 sequence reads: CASSPWGAGQPQHF. The CDR3 DNA follows: TGTGCCAGCAGTCCCTGGGGGGCAGGGCAGCCCCAGCATTTT.